This record covers a single TCR beta chain. Its target is not known. CDR1 is WSHSY, CDR2 SAAADI, per germline. This CDR3 is built from 16 residues. The junction had 6 bases not matched to a gene; V was cut back by 3 bases and J by 0 bases. Libraries were prepared by immunoSEQ multiplex PCR; TCRdb keeps only in-frame clonotypes and omits some of them. The sample has some 50,000 clones, about 80% seen once. The data are from a study of OX40 agonist ivuxolimab in advanced cancers. Study summary: A history of anti-PD-1, anti-PD-L1 or anti-CTLA-4 therapy was acceptable, and 40% to 45% had some. Partial responses were observed in three patients, of whom one had hepatocellular carcinoma and two had cutaneous melanoma. General study findings and limits: The study found among the lowest clonal expansion in partial responders at 0.1-3.0 mg/kg.

The V call is TRBV10-2, the J call TRBJ2-5; 8 nucleotides match TRBD2. The specimen was CD4+ or CD8+ T cells sorted from blood, collected in a trial of the OX40 agonist ivuxolimab. The TCR was taken from an adult with an advanced solid tumor such as melanoma, head and neck, liver or kidney cancer. The CDR3 DNA follows: TGCGCCAGCAGTGACGGGGTACTAGCGGACCAAGAGACCCAGTACTTC. Translation gives CASSDGVLADQETQYF.